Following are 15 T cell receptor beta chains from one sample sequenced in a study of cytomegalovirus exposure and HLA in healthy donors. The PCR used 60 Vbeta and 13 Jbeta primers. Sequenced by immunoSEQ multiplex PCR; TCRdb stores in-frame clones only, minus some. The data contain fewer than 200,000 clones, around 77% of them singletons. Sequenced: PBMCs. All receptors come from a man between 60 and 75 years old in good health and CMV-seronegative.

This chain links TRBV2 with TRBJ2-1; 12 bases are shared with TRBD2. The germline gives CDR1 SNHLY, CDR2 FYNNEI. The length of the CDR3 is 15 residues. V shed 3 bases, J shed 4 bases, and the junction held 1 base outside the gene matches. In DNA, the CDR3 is TGTGCCAGCAGTGAGACTAGCGGGGGTTACAATGAGCAGTTCTTC. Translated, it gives CASSETSGGYNEQFF.

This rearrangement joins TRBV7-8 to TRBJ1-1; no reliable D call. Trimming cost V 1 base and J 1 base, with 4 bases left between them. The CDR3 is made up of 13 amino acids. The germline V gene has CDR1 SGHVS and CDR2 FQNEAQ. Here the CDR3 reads CASSLDRNTEAFF. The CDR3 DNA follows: TGTGCCAGCAGCTTAGATCGGAACACTGAAGCTTTCTTT.

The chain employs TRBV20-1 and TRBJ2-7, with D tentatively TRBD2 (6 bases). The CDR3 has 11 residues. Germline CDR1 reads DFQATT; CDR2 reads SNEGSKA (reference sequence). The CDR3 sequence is CSLPWGDEQYF. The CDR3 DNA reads TGCAGCCTGCCGTGGGGGGACGAGCAGTACTTC.

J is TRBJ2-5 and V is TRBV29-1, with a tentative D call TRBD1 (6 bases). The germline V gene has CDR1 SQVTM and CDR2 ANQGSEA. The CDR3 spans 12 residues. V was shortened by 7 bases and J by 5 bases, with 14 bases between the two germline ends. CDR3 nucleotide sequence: TGCAGCGCAGAAACAGGGTCGGAGACCCAGTACTTC. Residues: CSAETGSETQYF.

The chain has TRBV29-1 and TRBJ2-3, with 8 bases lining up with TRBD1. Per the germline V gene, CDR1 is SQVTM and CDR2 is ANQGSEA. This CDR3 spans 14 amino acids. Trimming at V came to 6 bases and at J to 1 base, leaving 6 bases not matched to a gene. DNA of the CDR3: TGCAGCGTACGGCCGGGACAGGGCACAGATACGCAGTATTTT. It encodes CSVRPGQGTDTQYF.

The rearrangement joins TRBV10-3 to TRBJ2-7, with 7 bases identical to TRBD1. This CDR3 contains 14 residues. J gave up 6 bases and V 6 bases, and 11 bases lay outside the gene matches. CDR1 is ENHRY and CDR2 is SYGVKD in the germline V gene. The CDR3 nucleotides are TGTGCCATCAGAAGGGAAGGGGGCGTTGGCGAGCAGTACTTC. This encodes CAIRREGGVGEQYF.

CDR3 sequence: CASSPNRGSYEQYF. The CDR3 DNA is TGTGCCAGCAGCCCCAACAGGGGTTCCTACGAGCAGTACTTC. The chain carries TRBV7-3 and TRBJ2-7; 7 positions match TRBD1. This CDR3 contains 14 residues. Germline V gives CDR1 SGHTA, CDR2 FQGTGA. V lost 5 bases and J lost 1; bases outside the gene matches: 5.

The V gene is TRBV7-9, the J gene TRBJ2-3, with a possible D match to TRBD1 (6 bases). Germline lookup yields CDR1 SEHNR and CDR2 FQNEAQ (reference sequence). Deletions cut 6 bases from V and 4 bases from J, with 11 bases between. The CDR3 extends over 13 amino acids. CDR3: CASRQGTADTQYF. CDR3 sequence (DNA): TGTGCCAGCAGACAGGGAACCGCAGATACGCAGTATTTT. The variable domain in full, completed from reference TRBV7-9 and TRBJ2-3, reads DTGVSQNPRHKITKRGQNVTFRCDPISEHNRLYWYRQTLGQGPEFLTYFQNEAQLEKSRLLSDRFSAERPKGSFSTLEIQRTEQGDSAMYLCASRQGTADTQYFGPGTRLTVL.

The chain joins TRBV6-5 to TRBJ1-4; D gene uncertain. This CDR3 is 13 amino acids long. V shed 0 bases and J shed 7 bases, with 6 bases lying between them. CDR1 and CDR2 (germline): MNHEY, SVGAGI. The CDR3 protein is CASSYSSREKLFF. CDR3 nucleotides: TGTGCCAGCAGTTACTCGAGTCGTGAAAAACTGTTTTTT.

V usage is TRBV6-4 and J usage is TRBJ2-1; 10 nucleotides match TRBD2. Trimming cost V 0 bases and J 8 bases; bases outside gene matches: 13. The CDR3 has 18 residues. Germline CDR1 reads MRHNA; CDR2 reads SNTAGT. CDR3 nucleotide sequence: TGTGCCAGCAGTGACTCGATTAGCGGGAGGTATTCGGCCCATGAGCAGTTCTTC. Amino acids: CASSDSISGRYSAHEQFF.

The CDR3 spells CASSQEILDTEAFF. For the CDR3, the DNA is TGTGCCAGCAGCCAGGAGATTCTGGACACTGAAGCTTTCTTT. The chain employs TRBV4-2 and TRBJ1-1; D uncertain. The length of the CDR3 is 14 residues. Germline lookup yields CDR1 LGHNA and CDR2 YNFKEQ. V shed 3 bases and J shed 3 bases, with 11 bases lying between them.

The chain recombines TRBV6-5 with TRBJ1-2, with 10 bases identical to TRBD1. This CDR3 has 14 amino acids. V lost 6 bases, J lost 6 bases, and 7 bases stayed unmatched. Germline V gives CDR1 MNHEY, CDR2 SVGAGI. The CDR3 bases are TGTGCCAGCAGACTAGGACAGGGGGTCCATGGCTACACCTTC. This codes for CASRLGQGVHGYTF.

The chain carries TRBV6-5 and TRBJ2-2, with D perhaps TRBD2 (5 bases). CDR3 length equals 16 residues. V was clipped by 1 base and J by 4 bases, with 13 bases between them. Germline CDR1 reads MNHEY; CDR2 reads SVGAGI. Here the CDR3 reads CASSYFPGKGTGELFF. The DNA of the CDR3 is TGTGCCAGCAGTTACTTTCCGGGGAAGGGCACCGGGGAGCTGTTTTTT.

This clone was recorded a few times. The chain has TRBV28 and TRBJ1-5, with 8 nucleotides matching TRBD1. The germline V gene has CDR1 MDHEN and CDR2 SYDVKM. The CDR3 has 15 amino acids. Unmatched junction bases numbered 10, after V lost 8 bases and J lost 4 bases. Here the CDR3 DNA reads TGTGCCAGCCGGGACAGGAGGGGAGCGAATCAGCCCCAGCATTTT. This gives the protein CASRDRRGANQPQHF.

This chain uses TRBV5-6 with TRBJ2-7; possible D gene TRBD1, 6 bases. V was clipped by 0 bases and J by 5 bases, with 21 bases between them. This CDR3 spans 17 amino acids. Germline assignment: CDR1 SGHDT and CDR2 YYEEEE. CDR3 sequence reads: CASSLETGDPIRNEQYF. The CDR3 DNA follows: TGTGCCAGCAGCTTGGAGACAGGTGACCCCATTAGGAACGAGCAGTACTTC.